Listed here are 31 T cell receptor beta chains from one sample, sequenced in a study of blood T cells in healthy people across ages. With a J-beta primer mix and a sample-barcoded 5' primer, a second PCR ran about 6 to 11 cycles. TCRdb re-called the 5' RACE reads through MiXCR, storing one row per CDR3 protein. The sample lists around 800,000 distinct CDR3 sequences, under 45% seen once, with under 20% in the top ten. Source material: blood. The source is a man in his sixties in good health.

The sample holds a few counts of this clonotype. The V gene is TRBV6-1, the J gene TRBJ1-5; possibly TRBD1 for D (5 bases). The CDR3 length is 14 residues. The ends were cut back, 7 bases at V and 5 bases at J, with 15 bases in the middle. Germline lookup yields CDR1 MNHNS and CDR2 SASEGT. This chain's CDR3 is CASNLSGRDQPQHF. CDR3 coding DNA: TGTGCCAGCAACTTGTCGGGGCGGGATCAGCCCCAGCATTTT.

Only a few counts were recorded for this clonotype. The chain's CDR3 is CSAGQYNQPQHF. In DNA, the CDR3 is TGCAGTGCCGGGCAGTACAATCAGCCCCAGCATTTT. The chain employs TRBV20-1 and TRBJ1-5; the D is unclear. The CDR3 has 12 amino acids. Germline V gene lookup returns CDR1 DFQATT and CDR2 SNEGSKA (reference sequence). V lost 6 bases, J lost 3 bases, and 9 bases lay in between.

The chain is built from TRBV20-1 and TRBJ1-2; D is undetermined. The CDR3 consists of 15 residues. With 4 bases removed from V and 2 bases from J, the gap between germline ends came to 17 bases. Germline CDR1 reads DFQATT; CDR2 reads SNEGSKA (reference sequence). The CDR3 is CSANPRATQNYGYTF. The CDR3 nucleotides read TGCAGTGCTAATCCGAGGGCGACCCAAAACTATGGCTACACCTTC.

The V and J genes are TRBV5-1 and TRBJ2-3; D remains ambiguous. Trimming stripped 2 bases from V and 0 bases from J, with 10 bases between. Germline V CDR1 and CDR2: SGHRS, YFSETQ. There are 15 residues in the CDR3. In DNA form, the CDR3 reads TGCGCCAGCAGCTTTTGGGCCCCGAGCACAGATACGCAGTATTTT. Translating it yields CASSFWAPSTDTQYF.

This clonotype was detected only a few times. The chain couples TRBV13 to TRBJ2-4; a possible D gene is TRBD2 (5 bases). CDR1 is PRHDT, CDR2 FYEKMQ, per germline (reference sequence). V was trimmed by 2 bases and J by 13 bases, leaving 18 bases between them. This CDR3 spans 14 amino acids. CDR3 amino acids: CASSLRETKAEQYF. The CDR3, as DNA: TGTGCCAGCAGCTTACGGGAAACCAAAGCGGAGCAGTACTTC. The full variable domain, with the rest looked up from reference TRBV13 and TRBJ2-4, is AAGVIQSPRHLIKEKRETATLKCYPIPRHDTVYWYQQGPGQDPQFLISFYEKMQSDKGSIPDRFSAQQFSDYHSELNMSSLELGDSALYFCASSLRETKAEQYFGAGTRLSVL.

In its sample, this clonotype was seen many times. The chain carries TRBV20-1 and TRBJ2-4; perhaps TRBD1 as D (6 bases). The CDR3 has 14 amino acids. Germline V gene sequence: CDR1 DFQATT, CDR2 SNEGSKA (reference sequence). V was trimmed by 3 bases and J by 8 bases, leaving 17 bases between them. In nucleotides, the CDR3 is TGCAGTGCTAGCGTGGCGGCAGGGGCGTACATTCAGTACTTC. Protein: CSASVAAGAYIQYF.

V usage is TRBV5-1 and J usage is TRBJ2-5; D gene ambiguous. This CDR3 contains 13 residues. V was shortened by 4 bases and J by 4 bases, with 11 bases between the two germline ends. Germline-derived CDR1 and CDR2 are SGHRS and YFSETQ. The CDR3 region is CASSVRLRETQYF. In nucleotides, the CDR3 is TGCGCCAGCAGCGTGCGGTTGCGAGAGACCCAGTACTTC.

DNA for the CDR3: TGTGCCAGCAGCCAAAGGCCGGGACAGTTTAGCACAGATACGCAGTATTTT. Amino acids: CASSQRPGQFSTDTQYF. The chain links TRBV3-1 to TRBJ2-3, with 7 bases aligning to TRBD1. V lost 2 bases, J lost 0 bases, and 8 bases stayed unmatched. The V gene's germline CDR1 is LGHDT and CDR2 YNNKEL (reference sequence). CDR3 size: 17 residues.

This clonotype has a handful of counts. This sequence joins TRBV20-1 and TRBJ2-1; 9 bases fit TRBD2. Germline V CDR1 and CDR2: DFQATT, SNEGSKA (reference sequence). With V trimmed by 6 bases and J by 4 bases, 10 bases remained unmatched. The CDR3 has 15 residues. This CDR3 reads CSAPRSGGLYNEQFF. CDR3 sequence (DNA): TGCAGTGCCCCAAGGAGCGGGGGGTTGTACAATGAGCAGTTCTTC.

The gene calls are TRBV6-6 and TRBJ1-2, with D maybe TRBD1 (6 bases). The CDR3 sequence is 14 residues long. CDR1 is MNHNY, CDR2 SVGAGI, per germline (reference sequence). The V gene lost 4 bases and the J gene lost 3 bases, with 12 bases spanning the gap. Here the CDR3 DNA reads TGTGCCAGCAGTTTCCGCTCAGGGGACTATGGCTACACCTTC. This codes for CASSFRSGDYGYTF.

The chain has TRBV4-3 and TRBJ2-2, with D tentatively TRBD1 (5 bases). CDR3 length: 14 residues. The germline V gene encodes CDR1 LGHNA and CDR2 YSLEER. V lost 2 bases and J 6 bases, leaving 10 bases between the germline ends. The CDR3 DNA reads TGCGCCAGCAGCCAAATTCTCAGGGCCGGGGAGCTGTTTTTT. Its protein is CASSQILRAGELFF.

This clonotype was seen a handful of times. V gene TRBV4-1 combines with J gene TRBJ2-1, with 7 bases lining up with TRBD2. After removal of 3 bases from V and 4 bases from J, the junction contained 15 bases not matched to a gene. Germline V gives CDR1 MGHRA, CDR2 YSYEKL. This CDR3 is 18 amino acids long. CDR3 amino acids: CASSHLGGRGVQYNEQFF. CDR3 DNA sequence: TGCGCCAGCAGCCATTTGGGGGGGAGAGGTGTCCAGTACAATGAGCAGTTCTTC.

The V gene is TRBV4-1, the J gene TRBJ2-3; no clear D. The CDR3 loop spans 14 amino acids. Germline assignment: CDR1 MGHRA and CDR2 YSYEKL. The ends were cut back, 4 bases at V and 2 bases at J, with 10 bases in the middle. The CDR3 nucleotides are TGCGCCAGCAGCCTCACGGTCCTCACAGATACGCAGTATTTT. Encoded protein: CASSLTVLTDTQYF.

The chain joins TRBV20-1 to TRBJ2-5, with a weak D call TRBD1 (5 bases). This CDR3 is built from 13 residues. Germline V gene sequence: CDR1 DFQATT, CDR2 SNEGSKA (reference sequence). With 4 bases removed from V and 5 bases from J, the gap between germline ends came to 14 bases. CDR3 bases: TGCAGTGCTACTGTGACAGTCTACGAGACCCAGTACTTC. Protein product: CSATVTVYETQYF.

This clonotype occurred a few times. The chain recombines TRBV24-1 with TRBJ1-2; no reliable D call. The CDR3 consists of 13 residues. Looked up from germline, CDR1 is KGHDR and CDR2 is SFDVKD. V was clipped by 7 bases and J by 7 bases, with 15 bases between them. This CDR3 reads CATRPRRAGGYTF. DNA for the CDR3: TGTGCCACCAGGCCCAGACGCGCAGGTGGCTACACCTTC.

This clonotype was detected a few times. The chain uses TRBV12-3 or TRBV12-4 and TRBJ1-4; D unclear. V was pared by 7 bases and J by 7 bases, with 16 bases between. The CDR3 totals 14 residues. CDR3 region: CASTARVGGEKLFF. CDR3 DNA: TGTGCCAGCACCGCGAGGGTAGGAGGTGAAAAACTGTTTTTT.

This clonotype was picked up a small number of times. The rearrangement joins TRBV10-3 to TRBJ2-1, with 7 bases that match TRBD1. Germline CDR1 ENHRY, CDR2 SYGVKD. This CDR3 spans 14 amino acids. The V segment lost 5 bases and the J segment 8 bases; nucleotides outside the gene matches: 9. CDR3 DNA sequence: TGTGCCATCAGTACCAGACAGGGTCACCATGAGCAGTTCTTC. Its translation is CAISTRQGHHEQFF.

This clonotype was observed a single time. This sequence joins TRBV12-3 or TRBV12-4 and TRBJ2-5; weak D call: TRBD2 (6 bases). Trimming took off 7 bases at V and 4 bases at J, with 19 bases between the two ends. The CDR3 totals 15 residues. CDR3 in amino acids: CASTGVAAYRETQYF. The CDR3 DNA is TGTGCCAGCACGGGAGTAGCGGCTTACCGAGAGACCCAGTACTTC.

This rearrangement joins TRBV29-1 to TRBJ2-1; TRBD1 aligns across 12 bases. CDR3 length: 15 residues. The junction had 7 bases not matched to a gene; V was cut back by 4 bases and J by 6 bases. The V gene's germline CDR1 is SQVTM and CDR2 ANQGSEA. CDR3 DNA sequence: TGCAGCGTTGGATCCGGGACAGGGGGCTCCAATGAGCAGTTCTTC. This gives the protein CSVGSGTGGSNEQFF.

Points on this clonotype: Just one base apart from a much larger clone, this may be a read error. The chain employs TRBV2 and TRBJ2-1; the D gene could be TRBD1 or TRBD2 (5 bases each). Trimming cost V 8 bases and J 4 bases, with 15 bases left between them. The CDR3 has 14 amino acids. Per the germline V gene, CDR1 is SNHLY and CDR2 is FYNNEI. The CDR3 reads CASLVGVGYNEQFF. CDR3 DNA: TGTGCCAGCCTTGTGGGGGTGGGATACAATGAGCAGTTCTTC.

This chain joins TRBV7-9 and TRBJ2-5; D gene uncertain. Near its end, the DNA agrees better with TRBJ2-7, so the J call may be wrong. From germline, CDR1 is SEHNR and CDR2 FQNEAQ (reference sequence). This CDR3 is built from 12 residues. The CDR3: CASSSLIYEQYF. In nucleotides, the CDR3 is TGTGCCAGCAGTTCCCTCATCTACGAGCAGTACTTC.

The rearrangement joins TRBV4-3 to TRBJ1-4, with D possibly matching TRBD1 (5 bases). Germline V gene data show CDR1 as LGHNA and CDR2 as YSLEER. This CDR3 has 15 residues. V lost 1 base and J lost 5, with 11 bases in between. This CDR3 reads CASSQGDGRNEKLFF. CDR3 DNA: TGCGCCAGCAGCCAAGGGGACGGAAGGAATGAAAAACTGTTTTTT.

The J gene is TRBJ2-7, the V gene TRBV7-2; 7 bases are a match to TRBD2. The CDR3 runs to 14 residues. J was trimmed by 5 bases and V by 5 bases; bases with no gene match: 9. Looked up from germline, CDR1 is SGHTA and CDR2 is FQGNSA. CDR3 sequence: CASSPGRGVHEQYF. The CDR3 DNA follows: TGTGCCAGCAGCCCCGGTCGGGGGGTCCACGAGCAGTACTTC.

CDR3 DNA sequence: TGTGCCAGCAGTGAAGGGTGGGCCGACCTTACGGGGTTCTTC. This codes for CASSEGWADLTGFF. The chain employs TRBV2 and TRBJ2-1; D gene unclear. Germline V gives CDR1 SNHLY, CDR2 FYNNEI. Trimming left V 1 base short and J 15 bases short, with 19 bases between. This CDR3 has 14 residues.

The rearrangement uses TRBV12-3 or TRBV12-4 and TRBJ2-7; 7 bases fit TRBD2. This CDR3 spans 15 amino acids. V was pared by 3 bases and J by 0 bases, with 5 bases of the junction left unmatched. In nucleotides, the CDR3 is TGTGCCAGCAGTTTTGGGGGGGTCCTCTCCTACGAGCAGTACTTC. This encodes CASSFGGVLSYEQYF.

The genes are TRBV30 and TRBJ2-1; TRBD1 or TRBD2 may be the D gene (6 bases each). Trimming pared 4 bases from V and 1 base from J, leaving 14 bases between. Germline assignment: CDR1 GTSNPN and CDR2 SVGIG (reference sequence). The CDR3 length is 15 residues. CDR3 region: CAWNRGAGSYNEQFF. CDR3 coding DNA: TGTGCCTGGAATAGGGGGGCCGGTTCCTACAATGAGCAGTTCTTC.

This clonotype has just a few counts. The chain combines TRBV7-9 with TRBJ2-3, with a possible D match to TRBD2 (6 bases). The CDR3 loop spans 16 amino acids. CDR1 SEHNR and CDR2 FQNEAQ come from the germline V gene (reference sequence). V was pared by 5 bases and J by 4 bases, with 19 bases between. CDR3 in DNA: TGTGCCAGCAGCACCCTAGTTACGCCGGGGGCAGATACGCAGTATTTT. Residues: CASSTLVTPGADTQYF.

This clonotype was seen repeatedly, ten times or more. V is TRBV29-1 and J is TRBJ2-1, with 13 bases fitting TRBD2. Looked up from germline, CDR1 is SQVTM and CDR2 is ANQGSEA. V gave up 7 bases and J gave up 3 bases; unmatched junction bases: 0. The CDR3 consists of 13 residues. The CDR3 here is CSGTSGGYNEQFF. The CDR3 DNA reads as TGCAGCGGGACTAGCGGGGGCTACAATGAGCAGTTCTTC.

V usage is TRBV9 and J usage is TRBJ1-1; D may be TRBD1 (6 bases). The CDR3 runs to 15 residues. Germline lookup yields CDR1 SGDLS and CDR2 YYNGEE. V lost 4 bases, J lost 1 base, and 14 bases lay in between. The DNA of the CDR3 is TGTGCCAGCAGCCCTACGGACAGACAGAACACTGAAGCTTTCTTT. Residues: CASSPTDRQNTEAFF.

This clonotype was counted a few times. For the CDR3, the DNA is TGTGCCAGCAACCCAACGGTCCACGAGCAGTACTTC. It specifies CASNPTVHEQYF. The chain is built from TRBV2 and TRBJ2-7; D unresolved. Trimming shortened V by 7 bases and J by 5 bases, and 12 bases separated the two germline ends. Germline V gene sequence: CDR1 SNHLY, CDR2 FYNNEI. This CDR3 is 12 amino acids long.

The gene calls are TRBV7-8 and TRBJ1-6; maybe TRBD1 (6 bases). Trimming removed 1 base from V and 5 bases from J, with 9 bases in between. The CDR3 contains 15 residues. Germline values: CDR1 SGHVS, CDR2 FQNEAQ. CDR3 loop: CASSLGGGDNSPLHF. CDR3 bases: TGTGCCAGCAGCTTAGGAGGGGGGGATAATTCACCCCTCCACTTT.